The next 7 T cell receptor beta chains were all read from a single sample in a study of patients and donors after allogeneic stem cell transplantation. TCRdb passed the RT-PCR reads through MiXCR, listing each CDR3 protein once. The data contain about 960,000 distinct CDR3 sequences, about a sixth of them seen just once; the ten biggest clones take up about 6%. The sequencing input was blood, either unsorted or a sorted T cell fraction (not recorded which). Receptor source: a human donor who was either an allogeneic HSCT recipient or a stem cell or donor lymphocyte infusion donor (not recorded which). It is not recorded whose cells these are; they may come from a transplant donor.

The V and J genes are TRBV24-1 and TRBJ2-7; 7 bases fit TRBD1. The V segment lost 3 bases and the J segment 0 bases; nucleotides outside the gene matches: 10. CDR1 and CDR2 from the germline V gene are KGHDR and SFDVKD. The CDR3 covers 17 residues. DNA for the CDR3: TGTGCCACCAGTGATCCGACCATAAGGGACAGCTCCTACGAGCAGTACTTC. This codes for CATSDPTIRDSSYEQYF.

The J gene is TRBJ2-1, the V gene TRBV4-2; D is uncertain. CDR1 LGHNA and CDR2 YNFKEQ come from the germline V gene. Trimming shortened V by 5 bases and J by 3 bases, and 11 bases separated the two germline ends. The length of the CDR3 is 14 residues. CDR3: CASSWRLNYNEQFF. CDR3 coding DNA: TGTGCCAGCAGCTGGCGACTCAACTACAATGAGCAGTTCTTC.

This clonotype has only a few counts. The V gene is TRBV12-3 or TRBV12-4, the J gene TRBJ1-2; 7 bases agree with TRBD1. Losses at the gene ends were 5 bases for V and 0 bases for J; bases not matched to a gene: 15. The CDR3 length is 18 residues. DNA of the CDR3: TGTGCCAGCAGTCCCTTGCAGGGGACAGTGGATACTAACTATGGCTACACCTTC. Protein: CASSPLQGTVDTNYGYTF.

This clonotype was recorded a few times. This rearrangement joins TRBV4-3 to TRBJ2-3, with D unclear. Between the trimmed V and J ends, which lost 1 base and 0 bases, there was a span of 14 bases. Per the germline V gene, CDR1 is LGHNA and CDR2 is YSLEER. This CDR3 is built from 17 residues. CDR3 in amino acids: CASSQARATTSTDTQYF. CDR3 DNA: TGCGCCAGCAGCCAAGCAAGGGCTACTACTAGCACAGATACGCAGTATTTT.

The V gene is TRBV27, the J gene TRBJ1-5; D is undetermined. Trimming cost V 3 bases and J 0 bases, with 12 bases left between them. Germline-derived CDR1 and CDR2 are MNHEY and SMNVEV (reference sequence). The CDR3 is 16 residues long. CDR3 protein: CASSFSPPYSNQPQHF. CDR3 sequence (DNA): TGTGCCAGCAGTTTTTCTCCCCCTTATAGCAATCAGCCCCAGCATTTT.

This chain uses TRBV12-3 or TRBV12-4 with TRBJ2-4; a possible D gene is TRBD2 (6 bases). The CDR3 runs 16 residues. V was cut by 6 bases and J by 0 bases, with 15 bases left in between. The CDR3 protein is CASSAMGGLAKNIQYF. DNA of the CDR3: TGTGCCAGCAGCGCGATGGGGGGACTAGCCAAAAACATTCAGTACTTC.

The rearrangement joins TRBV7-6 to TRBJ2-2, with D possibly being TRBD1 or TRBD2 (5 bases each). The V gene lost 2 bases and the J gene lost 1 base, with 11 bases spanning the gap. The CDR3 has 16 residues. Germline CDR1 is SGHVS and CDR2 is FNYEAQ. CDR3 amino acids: CASSLTGPQNTGELFF. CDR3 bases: TGTGCCAGCAGCTTAACGGGACCGCAGAACACCGGGGAGCTGTTTTTT.